The 23 T cell receptor beta chains below were found in one sample sequenced in a study of blood T cell repertoires in COVID-19. Clones were sequenced by immunoSEQ multiplex PCR, and TCRdb holds only the in-frame ones, with some missing. The table has roughly 130,000 clones, less than 90% seen once. Material for sequencing was peripheral blood. These receptor sequences come from a man in his 70s with acute or convalescent COVID-19.

The chain couples TRBV5-4 to TRBJ1-1, with a weak D call TRBD1 (5 bases). V lost 0 bases and J lost 0, with 9 bases in between. The V gene's germline CDR1 is SGHNT and CDR2 YYREEE (reference sequence). CDR3 length equals 15 residues. The DNA of the CDR3 is TGTGCCAGCAGCTTGGCTGCGACAGTGAACACTGAAGCTTTCTTT. Encoded protein: CASSLAATVNTEAFF.

This clone was detected only once. V gene TRBV28 combines with J gene TRBJ1-5, with TRBD1 matching 7 bases. V shed 4 bases, J shed 7 bases, and the junction held 10 bases outside the gene matches. CDR3 length: 15 residues. Germline V CDR1 and CDR2: MDHEN, SYDVKM. The CDR3 coding sequence is TGTGCCAGCAGTTACGAACAGGGGTCAGGGCAGCCCCAGCATTTT. Residues: CASSYEQGSGQPQHF.

The rearrangement uses TRBV3-1 (or the pseudogene TRBV3-2) and TRBJ1-2; tentatively, D is TRBD1 (5 bases). The CDR3 loop spans 14 amino acids. Germline V CDR1 and CDR2: LGHDT, YNNKEL (reference sequence). The V gene lost 0 bases and the J gene lost 4 bases, with 9 bases spanning the gap. In DNA, the CDR3 is TGTGCCAGCAGCCAAGACCAGGGTCGCTATGGCTACACCTTC. Translation: CASSQDQGRYGYTF.

The V and J genes are TRBV29-1 and TRBJ1-1, with 7 bases fitting TRBD1. J gave up 4 bases and V 5 bases, and 13 bases lay outside the gene matches. Germline CDR1 and CDR2: SQVTM and ANQGSEA. The CDR3 covers 15 residues. The chain's CDR3 is CSVRQGNPWSTEAFF. For the CDR3, the DNA is TGCAGCGTTCGACAGGGAAACCCTTGGTCCACTGAAGCTTTCTTT.

This CDR3 is CASSQGRASGARGETQYF. For the CDR3, the DNA is TGTGCCAGCAGCCAAGGGAGGGCTAGCGGGGCCCGGGGGGAGACCCAGTACTTC. The rearrangement uses TRBV4-2 and TRBJ2-5; 9 nucleotides match TRBD2. V trimming: 1 base; J trimming: 5 bases; junction bases outside the gene matches: 14. Germline lookup yields CDR1 LGHNA and CDR2 YNFKEQ. The CDR3 is made up of 18 amino acids.

The rearrangement uses TRBV12-3 or TRBV12-4 and TRBJ2-5; tentative D call: TRBD2 (7 bases). This CDR3 is 13 amino acids long. Trimming removed 10 bases at V and 7 bases at J, with 19 bases between. For the CDR3, the DNA is TGTGCCACCAAGGGGGGGGAAGTATGGACCCAGTACTTC. Its translation is CATKGGEVWTQYF.

This chain joins TRBV5-4 and TRBJ2-7; 12 nucleotides align to TRBD1. V gave up 4 bases and J gave up 6 bases; unmatched junction bases: 14. This CDR3 has 17 residues. The V gene's germline CDR1 is SGHNT and CDR2 YYREEE (reference sequence). The CDR3 spells CASSPWRPGQGAGEQYF. As DNA, the CDR3 is TGTGCCAGCAGCCCGTGGCGGCCGGGACAGGGGGCTGGCGAGCAGTACTTC.

The V call is TRBV10-3, the J call TRBJ1-2, with D perhaps TRBD1 (6 bases). The CDR3 is 13 residues long. V shed 2 bases and J shed 3 bases, with 7 bases lying between them. Germline assignment: CDR1 ENHRY and CDR2 SYGVKD. The CDR3 coding sequence is TGTGCCATCAGTGAGACAGGGTACTATGGCTACACCTTC. Translating it yields CAISETGYYGYTF.

This chain links TRBV29-1 with TRBJ2-1; TRBD1 agrees at 7 bases. The CDR3 is 12 residues long. V was pared by 6 bases and J by 6 bases, with 5 bases of the junction left unmatched. Germline V gene data show CDR1 as SQVTM and CDR2 as ANQGSEA. In DNA, the CDR3 is TGCAGCGTGACCCCAGGGGGCAATGAGCAGTTCTTC. It translates to CSVTPGGNEQFF.

The chain has TRBV11-2 and TRBJ1-6; TRBD1 matches at 8 bases. V gave up 0 bases and J gave up 6 bases; unmatched junction bases: 13. Germline V gene lookup returns CDR1 SGHAT and CDR2 FQNNGV. The CDR3 loop spans 19 amino acids. The CDR3 DNA reads as TGTGCCAGCAGCTTAGAACCACAGGGGGAAGAGGATGGTAATTCACCCCTCCACTTT. Translating gives CASSLEPQGEEDGNSPLHF.

The chain uses TRBV24-1 and TRBJ2-1; D possibly corresponds to TRBD1 (7 bases). This CDR3 is built from 13 residues. V was pared by 8 bases and J by 9 bases, with 16 bases between. Germline V CDR1 and CDR2: KGHDR, SFDVKD. The CDR3 nucleotides read TGTGCCACCATCGGGCACAGGGGAGGTGAGCAGTTCTTC. This codes for CATIGHRGGEQFF.

In its sample, this clone was seen a few times. The rearrangement links TRBV5-1 to TRBJ1-3; D might be TRBD1 (5 bases). The CDR3 covers 15 residues. V was clipped by 0 bases and J by 2 bases, with 9 bases between them. From germline, CDR1 is SGHRS and CDR2 YFSETQ. The CDR3 here is CASSLGTGAGNTIYF. The DNA of the CDR3 is TGCGCCAGCAGCTTGGGGACGGGGGCTGGAAACACCATATATTTT.

This chain joins TRBV2 and TRBJ2-5, with D tentatively TRBD1 (6 bases). Germline lookup yields CDR1 SNHLY and CDR2 FYNNEI. CDR3 length equals 14 residues. V was cut by 6 bases and J by 1 base, with 12 bases left in between. For the CDR3, the DNA is TGTGCCAGCAGCCCAGACAGGTCCCAAGAGACCCAGTACTTC. It specifies CASSPDRSQETQYF.

The chain combines TRBV18 with TRBJ1-1; TRBD1 might be the D (6 bases). The CDR3 consists of 14 residues. V was shortened by 5 bases and J by 3 bases, with 13 bases between the two germline ends. The germline gives CDR1 KGHSH, CDR2 LQKENI. Here the CDR3 DNA reads TGTGCCAGCTCATCCCAGGGGTTCGACACTGAAGCTTTCTTT. It encodes CASSSQGFDTEAFF.

This clone was observed a few times. V usage is TRBV4-1 and J usage is TRBJ1-5, with D perhaps TRBD1 (5 bases). Germline V CDR1 and CDR2: MGHRA, YSYEKL. V lost 4 bases and J 6 bases, leaving 16 bases between the germline ends. The CDR3 spans 15 residues. Here the CDR3 reads CASSPTGQLLQPQHF. The CDR3 DNA reads TGCGCCAGCAGCCCTACCGGACAACTTCTTCAGCCCCAGCATTTT.

The chain employs TRBV5-8 and TRBJ1-5; the D gene is possibly TRBD1 (5 bases). V dropped 6 bases and J dropped 3 bases, with 16 bases sitting between them. There are 15 residues in the CDR3. Germline V gene sequence: CDR1 SGHTS, CDR2 YDEGEE. CDR3 DNA: TGTGCCAGCACGTTAAGGAGGGGTTCCAATCAGCCCCAGCATTTT. Residues: CASTLRRGSNQPQHF.

This chain connects TRBV25-1 to TRBJ2-1; 7 nucleotides line up with TRBD1. The CDR3 has 13 residues. Trimming removed 5 bases from V and 9 bases from J; junction bases left unmatched: 7. Germline V gene data show CDR1 as MGHDK and CDR2 as SYGVNS. CDR3 region: CASSTQGKSEQFF. CDR3 nucleotides: TGTGCCAGCAGTACACAGGGGAAAAGTGAGCAGTTCTTC.

The chain is built from TRBV6-6 and TRBJ2-4, with TRBD2 matching over 7 bases. V shed 2 bases, J shed 9 bases, and the junction held 10 bases outside the gene matches. The germline V gene encodes CDR1 MNHNY and CDR2 SVGAGI (reference sequence). This CDR3 spans 15 amino acids. The CDR3 bases are TGTGCCAGCAGTTACCAAAGGACTAGGGAGGTCATTCAGTACTTC. The encoded protein is CASSYQRTREVIQYF.

This chain links TRBV15 with TRBJ2-5; 8 positions agree with TRBD2. Germline V gene sequence: CDR1 LNHNV, CDR2 YYDKDF (reference sequence). V dropped 5 bases and J dropped 5; count of bases not matched to a gene: 7. This CDR3 has 14 amino acids. In DNA form, the CDR3 reads TGTGCCACCAGCTCCGGGGGGGCCCCCGAGACCCAGTACTTC. As protein: CATSSGGAPETQYF.

The chain carries TRBV6-5 and TRBJ1-2; TRBD1 matches at 7 bases. The junction had 6 bases not matched to a gene; V was cut back by 0 bases and J by 8 bases. The CDR3 totals 14 residues. From germline, CDR1 is MNHEY and CDR2 SVGAGI. CDR3 sequence (DNA): TGTGCCAGCAGTTACTCTTACAGGGGCGGCGGCTACACCTTC. The encoded protein is CASSYSYRGGGYTF.

This clone has a handful of counts. The V gene is TRBV2, the J gene TRBJ2-5; D not resolved. CDR1 is SNHLY, CDR2 FYNNEI, per germline. The CDR3 loop spans 11 amino acids. V lost 10 bases, J lost 1 base, and 7 bases lay in between. The CDR3 DNA reads as TGTGCCACCTCCCCCCAAGAGACCCAGTACTTC. Residues: CATSPQETQYF. The variable domain in full, completed from reference TRBV2 and TRBJ2-5, reads EPEVTQTPSHQVTQMGQEVILRCVPISNHLYFYWYRQILGQKVEFLVSFYNNEISEKSEIFDDQFSVERPDGSNFTLKIRSTKLEDSAMYFCATSPQETQYFGPGTRLLVL.

J is TRBJ1-2 and V is TRBV29-1; 9 positions match TRBD1. Germline lookup yields CDR1 SQVTM and CDR2 ANQGSEA. The CDR3 has 11 amino acids. J was trimmed by 4 bases and V by 6 bases; bases with no gene match: 0. In nucleotides, the CDR3 is TGCAGCGTGACAGGGGGCTATGGCTACACCTTC. Amino acid sequence: CSVTGGYGYTF.

This chain uses TRBV7-8 with TRBJ2-1, with 8 bases aligning to TRBD1. Per germline, CDR1 SGHVS and CDR2 FQNEAQ. The V segment lost 2 bases and the J segment 4 bases; nucleotides outside the gene matches: 10. This CDR3 is 17 amino acids long. DNA for the CDR3: TGTGCCAGCAGCTTAAGACAGGACAGGGCAGTTTACAATGAGCAGTTCTTC. It is translated as CASSLRQDRAVYNEQFF. Full variable domain (rest looked up from reference TRBV7-8 and TRBJ2-1): GAGVSQSPRYKVAKRGQDVALRCDPISGHVSLFWYQQALGQGPEFLTYFQNEAQLDKSGLPSDRFFAERPEGSVSTLKIQRTQQEDSAVYLCASSLRQDRAVYNEQFFGPGTRLTVL.